These 18 T cell receptor beta chains were all obtained from the same sample, sequenced in a study of PD-L1 blockade in urothelial cancer. Time point given: pretreatment peripheral blood. TCRdb's table, derived via immunoSEQ multiplex PCR, lists solely in-frame clones and lacks some. The sample shows 70,000 or so clones, under 90% of them seen only once. Source: PBMCs, taken around atezolizumab (anti-PD-L1) treatment. These receptors originate from a man aged 65 to 79 with urothelial cancer.

CDR3 amino acids: CASSDSLAGGNNEQFF. The DNA for the CDR3 is TGCGCCAGCAGTGACTCACTAGCGGGAGGAAACAATGAGCAGTTCTTC. V is TRBV10-1 and J is TRBJ2-1, with TRBD2 matching over 12 bases. Germline V CDR1 and CDR2: WNHNN, SYGVQD (reference sequence). There are 16 residues in the CDR3. V was clipped by 3 bases and J by 5 bases; unmatched bases: 5.

The chain has TRBV28 and TRBJ2-4; 12 positions agree with TRBD2. This CDR3 comprises 19 residues. In germline, CDR1 is MDHEN, CDR2 SYDVKM. V trimming: 2 bases; J trimming: 0 bases; junction bases outside the gene matches: 8. In DNA form, the CDR3 reads TGTGCCAGCAGTTTACTGACTAGCGGGGGATTTCTAGCCAAAAACATTCAGTACTTC. Its protein is CASSLLTSGGFLAKNIQYF.

J is TRBJ1-5 and V is TRBV18; 9 bases map to TRBD1. The CDR3 consists of 16 residues. CDR1 and CDR2 from the germline V gene are KGHSH and LQKENI. Losses at the gene ends were 5 bases for V and 7 bases for J; bases not matched to a gene: 12. The CDR3 region is CASSTRTGVGTQPQHF. CDR3 nucleotide sequence: TGTGCCAGCTCAACGAGGACAGGGGTCGGAACGCAGCCCCAGCATTTT.

The chain carries TRBV27 and TRBJ2-2; 7 nucleotides match TRBD1. In germline, CDR1 is MNHEY, CDR2 SMNVEV (reference sequence). The CDR3 sequence is 15 residues long. Losses at the gene ends were 5 bases for V and 5 bases for J; bases not matched to a gene: 8. CDR3 sequence (DNA): TGTGCCAGCAGTATCGGACAGGCTGGAACCGGGGAGCTGTTTTTT. This gives the protein CASSIGQAGTGELFF.

This clone was observed once. The rearrangement joins TRBV6-5 to TRBJ2-7, with 12 nucleotides matching TRBD2. The CDR3 runs to 15 residues. Germline CDR1 is MNHEY and CDR2 is SVGAGI. J was trimmed by 7 bases and V by 2 bases; bases with no gene match: 6. The CDR3 coding sequence is TGTGCCAGCAGTTACCGCCTAGCGGGAGGGGAGGAGCAGTACTTC. Translated: CASSYRLAGGEEQYF.

This sequence joins TRBV5-1 and TRBJ2-1, with a tentative D call TRBD1 (6 bases). Germline V gene sequence: CDR1 SGHRS, CDR2 YFSETQ. The CDR3 contains 15 residues. Trimming left V 4 bases short and J 0 bases short, with 11 bases between. The chain's CDR3 is CASSLRDNSYNEQFF. Written as DNA, the CDR3 is TGCGCCAGCAGCCTTCGGGACAACTCCTACAATGAGCAGTTCTTC.

The genes are TRBV6-5 and TRBJ2-7, with 7 bases aligning to TRBD1. With V trimmed by 9 bases and J by 5 bases, 16 bases remained unmatched. This CDR3 is built from 15 residues. Germline values: CDR1 MNHEY, CDR2 SVGAGI. DNA for the CDR3: TGTGCCAGTTTACCTCGCCCGGGACAGCCTGACGAGCAGTACTTC. Its protein is CASLPRPGQPDEQYF.

The rearrangement uses TRBV10-1 and TRBJ2-1, with D perhaps matching TRBD2 (5 bases). Looked up from germline, CDR1 is WNHNN and CDR2 is SYGVQD (reference sequence). This CDR3 contains 13 residues. Deletions cut 4 bases from V and 7 bases from J, with 11 bases between. CDR3 in amino acids: CASSASGGNEQFF. As DNA, the CDR3 is TGCGCCAGCAGTGCGAGCGGAGGTAATGAGCAGTTCTTC.

The CDR3 is CASSPPGPITDTQYF. In DNA, the CDR3 is TGTGCCAGCAGTCCACCAGGCCCTATCACAGATACGCAGTATTTT. This chain links TRBV28 with TRBJ2-3; D unresolved. V lost 5 bases, J lost 2 bases, and 14 bases lay in between. This CDR3 comprises 15 residues. From germline, CDR1 is MDHEN and CDR2 SYDVKM.

The chain carries TRBV6-1 and TRBJ2-5; TRBD1 aligns across 8 bases. The CDR3 length is 15 residues. Trimming at V came to 6 bases and at J to 6 bases, leaving 12 bases not matched to a gene. The germline V gene encodes CDR1 MNHNS and CDR2 SASEGT. As DNA, the CDR3 is TGTGCCAGCAGCCCCGGGACAGGCCCCCTCAAGACCCAGTACTTC. Translation: CASSPGTGPLKTQYF.

The V and J genes are TRBV4-1 and TRBJ2-7; D uncertain. Per the germline V gene, CDR1 is MGHRA and CDR2 is YSYEKL. Deletions cut 0 bases from V and 6 bases from J, with 12 bases between. CDR3 size: 14 residues. The CDR3 protein is CASSQETDRPEQYF. The CDR3 DNA reads TGCGCCAGCAGCCAAGAAACAGACCGGCCCGAGCAGTACTTC.

The rearrangement uses TRBV7-8 and TRBJ2-2; maybe TRBD1 (5 bases). V was pared by 1 base and J by 4 bases, with 13 bases between. This CDR3 is built from 16 residues. The V gene's germline CDR1 is SGHVS and CDR2 FQNEAQ. The CDR3 loop reads CASSLVVRETTGELFF. The DNA for the CDR3 is TGTGCCAGCAGCTTAGTTGTCAGGGAAACCACCGGGGAGCTGTTTTTT. Together with reference TRBV7-8 and TRBJ2-2, the CDR3 gives the full variable domain: GAGVSQSPRYKVAKRGQDVALRCDPISGHVSLFWYQQALGQGPEFLTYFQNEAQLDKSGLPSDRFFAERPEGSVSTLKIQRTQQEDSAVYLCASSLVVRETTGELFFGEGSRLTVL.

The gene calls are TRBV6-1 and TRBJ2-3, with 11 bases aligning to TRBD2. V trimming: 4 bases; J trimming: 4 bases; junction bases outside the gene matches: 4. The V gene's germline CDR1 is MNHNS and CDR2 SASEGT. This CDR3 has 15 residues. The CDR3 loop reads CASSAPSGRPDTQYF. In nucleotides, the CDR3 is TGTGCCAGCAGTGCGCCTAGCGGGAGGCCAGATACGCAGTATTTT.

The chain is built from TRBV27 and TRBJ1-4, with D tentatively TRBD1 (6 bases). The CDR3 consists of 15 residues. The V gene lost 4 bases and the J gene lost 4 bases, with 13 bases spanning the gap. Looked up from germline, CDR1 is MNHEY and CDR2 is SMNVEV (reference sequence). CDR3 sequence (DNA): TGTGCCAGCAGTTACGGGGGGGCTGGTAATGAAAAACTGTTTTTT. Protein: CASSYGGAGNEKLFF.

J is TRBJ2-1 and V is TRBV19; 7 bases line up with TRBD2. V lost 3 bases to trimming and J lost 7 bases; unmatched junction nucleotides: 18. Germline CDR1 and CDR2: LNHDA and SQIVND (reference sequence). CDR3 length: 18 amino acids. CDR3 region: CASSIVTSELWRNNEQFF. The DNA for the CDR3 is TGTGCCAGTAGTATCGTCACTAGCGAGCTTTGGAGGAATAATGAGCAGTTCTTC. Together with reference TRBV19 and TRBJ2-1, the CDR3 gives the full variable domain: DGGITQSPKYLFRKEGQNVTLSCEQNLNHDAMYWYRQDPGQGLRLIYYSQIVNDFQKGDIAEGYSVSREKKESFPLTVTSAQKNPTAFYLCASSIVTSELWRNNEQFFGPGTRLTVL.

This chain connects TRBV7-6 to TRBJ2-2, with 9 nucleotides matching TRBD2. Looked up from germline, CDR1 is SGHVS and CDR2 is FNYEAQ. The CDR3 is 16 residues long. The trim removed 4 bases at V and 3 bases at J, leaving 6 bases unmatched. CDR3 in amino acids: CASSSLGGGDTGELFF. The CDR3 DNA reads TGTGCCAGCAGCTCTTTAGGCGGGGGGGACACCGGGGAGCTGTTTTTT.

This rearrangement joins TRBV2 to TRBJ2-1, with a tentative D call TRBD2 (5 bases). This CDR3 has 13 residues. V dropped 8 bases and J dropped 0 bases, with 8 bases sitting between them. Per the germline V gene, CDR1 is SNHLY and CDR2 is FYNNEI. In nucleotides, the CDR3 is TGTGCCAGCGGACTCAGCTCCTACAATGAGCAGTTCTTC. Translating it yields CASGLSSYNEQFF.

J is TRBJ2-3 and V is TRBV5-1, with 11 bases lining up with TRBD2. This CDR3 has 18 residues. J was trimmed by 3 bases and V by 1 base; bases with no gene match: 10. Germline V gives CDR1 SGHRS, CDR2 YFSETQ. CDR3 DNA sequence: TGCGCCAGCAGCTTGTTACTAGCGGGAGTAATTCGTACAGATACGCAGTATTTT. It encodes CASSLLLAGVIRTDTQYF.